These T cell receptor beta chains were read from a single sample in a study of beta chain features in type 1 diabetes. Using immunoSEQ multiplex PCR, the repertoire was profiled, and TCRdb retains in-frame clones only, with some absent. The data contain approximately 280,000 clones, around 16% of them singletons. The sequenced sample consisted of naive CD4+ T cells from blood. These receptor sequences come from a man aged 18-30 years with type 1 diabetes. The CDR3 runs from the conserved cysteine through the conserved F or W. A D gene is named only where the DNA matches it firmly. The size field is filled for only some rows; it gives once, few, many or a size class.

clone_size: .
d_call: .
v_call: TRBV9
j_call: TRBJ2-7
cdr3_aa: CASSRGGADQYEQYF
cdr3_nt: TGTGCCAGCAGCCGCGGAGGGGCAGACCAGTACGAGCAGTACTTC

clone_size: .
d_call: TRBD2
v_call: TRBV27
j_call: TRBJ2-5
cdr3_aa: CASSRSGLVWEETQYF
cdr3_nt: TGTGCCAGCAGTCGGTCGGGACTAGTGTGGGAAGAGACCCAGTACTTC

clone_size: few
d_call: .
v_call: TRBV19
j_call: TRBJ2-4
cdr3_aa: CASSPTDRLALAKNIQYF
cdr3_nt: TGTGCCAGTAGCCCTACCGACAGGCTGGCCCTAGCCAAAAACATTCAGTACTTC

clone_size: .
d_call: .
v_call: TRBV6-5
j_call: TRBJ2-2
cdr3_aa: CASSHHGAAGELFF
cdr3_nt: TGTGCCAGCAGCCACCATGGGGCCGCCGGGGAGCTGTTTTTT

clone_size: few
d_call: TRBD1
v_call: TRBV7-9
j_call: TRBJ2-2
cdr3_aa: CASSLGPSGTGVTGELFF
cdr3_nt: TGTGCCAGCAGCTTGGGGCCCTCCGGGACAGGGGTCACCGGGGAGCTGTTTTTT

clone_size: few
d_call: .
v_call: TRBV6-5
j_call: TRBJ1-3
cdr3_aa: CASSYSASGNTIYF
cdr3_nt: TGTGCCAGCAGTTACTCAGCATCTGGAAACACCATATATTTT

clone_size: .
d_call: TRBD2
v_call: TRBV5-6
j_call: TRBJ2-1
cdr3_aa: CASSLERGYSYNEQFF
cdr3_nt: TGTGCCAGCAGTCTCGAGCGGGGTTACTCCTACAATGAGCAGTTCTTC

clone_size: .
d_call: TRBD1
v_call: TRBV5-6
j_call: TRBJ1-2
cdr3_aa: CASSSRGTGGGYTF
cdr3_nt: TGTGCCAGCAGCTCAAGAGGGACAGGGGGGGGCTACACCTTC

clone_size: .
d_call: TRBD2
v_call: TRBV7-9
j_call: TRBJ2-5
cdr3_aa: CASSRGGLETQYF
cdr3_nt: TGTGCCAGCAGCCGCGGGGGTCTCGAGACCCAGTACTTC

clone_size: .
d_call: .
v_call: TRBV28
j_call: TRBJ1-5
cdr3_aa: CASSLWLQPQHF
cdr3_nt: TGTGCCAGCAGTTTATGGCTACAGCCCCAGCATTTT

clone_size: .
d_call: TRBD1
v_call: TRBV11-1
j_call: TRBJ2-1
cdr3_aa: CASSSKTGTGTSLYNEQFF
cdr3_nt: TGTGCCAGCAGCTCCAAGACAGGGACCGGGACCTCCCTCTACAATGAGCAGTTCTTC

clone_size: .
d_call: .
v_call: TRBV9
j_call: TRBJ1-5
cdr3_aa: CASSVGPGGPQHF
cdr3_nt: TGTGCCAGCAGCGTTGGACCCGGGGGGCCCCAGCATTTT

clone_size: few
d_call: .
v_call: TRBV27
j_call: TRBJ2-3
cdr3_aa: CASSLAASTDTQYF
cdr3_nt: TGTGCCAGCAGTCTCGCAGCGAGCACAGATACGCAGTATTTT

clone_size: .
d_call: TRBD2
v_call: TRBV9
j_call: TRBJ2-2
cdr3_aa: CASNLAGRNTGELFF
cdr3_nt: TGTGCCAGCAACCTAGCGGGGCGGAACACCGGGGAGCTGTTTTTT

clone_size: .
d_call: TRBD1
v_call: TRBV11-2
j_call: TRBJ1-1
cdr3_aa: CASSSPTADRDQAFF
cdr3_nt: TGTGCCAGCAGCTCCCCCACCGCTGACAGGGACCAGGCTTTCTTT

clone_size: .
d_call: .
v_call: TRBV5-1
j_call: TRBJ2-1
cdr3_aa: CASSLSAELEQFF
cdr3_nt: TGCGCCAGCAGCTTATCAGCGGAACTTGAGCAGTTCTTC

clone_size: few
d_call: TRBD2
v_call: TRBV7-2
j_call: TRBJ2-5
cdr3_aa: CASSLGTSRETQYF
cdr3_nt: TGTGCCAGCAGCCTAGGGACTAGCCGAGAGACCCAGTACTTC

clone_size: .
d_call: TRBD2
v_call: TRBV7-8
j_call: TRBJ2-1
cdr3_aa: CASNQSPRGRLAGPGEQFF
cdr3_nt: TGTGCCAGCAACCAATCTCCCCGGGGGCGACTAGCGGGGCCTGGTGAGCAGTTCTTC

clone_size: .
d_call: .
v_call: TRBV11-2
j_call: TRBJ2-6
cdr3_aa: CASSLGGLGANVLTF
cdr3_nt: TGTGCCAGCAGCTTAGGGGGGCTCGGGGCCAACGTCCTGACTTTC

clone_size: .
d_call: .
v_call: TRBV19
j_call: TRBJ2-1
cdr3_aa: CASSISDTLVHEQFF
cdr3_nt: TGTGCCAGTAGTATCTCGGACACCCTTGTCCATGAGCAGTTCTTC

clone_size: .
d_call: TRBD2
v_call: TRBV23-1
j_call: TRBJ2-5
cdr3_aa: CASTSSGRALGETQYF
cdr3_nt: TGCGCCAGCACGTCTAGCGGGAGGGCCCTCGGAGAGACCCAGTACTTC

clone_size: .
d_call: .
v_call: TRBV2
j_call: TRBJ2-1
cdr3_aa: CASSEIAVGYNEQFF
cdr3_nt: TGTGCCAGCAGTGAAATAGCGGTGGGATACAATGAGCAGTTCTTC

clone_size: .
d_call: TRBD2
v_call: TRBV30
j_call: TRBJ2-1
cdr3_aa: CAWSPSGGNEQFF
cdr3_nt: TGTGCCTGGAGTCCCAGCGGGGGGAATGAGCAGTTCTTC

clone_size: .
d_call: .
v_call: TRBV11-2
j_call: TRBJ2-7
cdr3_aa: CASSLVWESKTEQYF
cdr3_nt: TGTGCCAGCAGCTTAGTGTGGGAGTCTAAAACCGAGCAGTACTTC

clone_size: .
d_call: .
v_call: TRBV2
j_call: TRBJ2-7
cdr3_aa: CASSPIRGYEQYF
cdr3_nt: TGTGCCAGCAGCCCTATAAGGGGCTACGAGCAGTACTTC